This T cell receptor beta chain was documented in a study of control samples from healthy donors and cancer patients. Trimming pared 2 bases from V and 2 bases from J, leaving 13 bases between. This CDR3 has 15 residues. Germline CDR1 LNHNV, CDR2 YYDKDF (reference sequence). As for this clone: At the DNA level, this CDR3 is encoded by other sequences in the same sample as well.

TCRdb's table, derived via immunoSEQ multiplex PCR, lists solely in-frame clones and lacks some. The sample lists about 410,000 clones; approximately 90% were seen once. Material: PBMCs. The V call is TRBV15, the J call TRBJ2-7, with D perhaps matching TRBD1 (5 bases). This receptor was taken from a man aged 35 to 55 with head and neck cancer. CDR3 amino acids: CATSRHLGRAYEQYF. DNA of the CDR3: TGTGCCACCAGCAGACACCTTGGCAGGGCCTACGAGCAGTACTTC.